The 25 T cell receptor beta chains listed next were all sequenced from one sample in a study of response to subunit inactivated influenza vaccine (dated by TCRdb to the late 2010s). Library preparation employed RT-PCR. This sample was sequenced with an Illumina HiSeq 2500. TCRdb reprocessing: public reads trimmed at Q25 with fastp, clones called with MiXCR, in-frame beta chains kept. Each CDR3 protein appears once, grouped with its most common genes and DNA. The sample table contains hundreds of thousands of distinct CDR3 sequences; only one count was recorded for 15% to 19% of them. 11% of the sample lies in the top ten. The sample was PBMCs from blood, taken approximately 12 days after vaccination. Receptors originate from a man aged 45-65 years who received an inactivated influenza vaccine. Donor details come from another sample of the same person, matched by shared clones.

This chain connects TRBV4-3 to TRBJ2-7, with D perhaps TRBD2 (5 bases). Germline CDR1 reads LGHNA; CDR2 reads YSLEER. This CDR3 is 13 amino acids long. With 2 bases removed from V and 3 bases from J, the gap between germline ends came to 8 bases. The CDR3 coding sequence is TGCGCCAGCAGCCAACGGAGGAGCTACGAGCAGTACTTC. Protein: CASSQRRSYEQYF.

This clonotype was seen only a few times. This chain links TRBV19 with TRBJ2-2, with 12 nucleotides matching TRBD2. The CDR3 is 15 residues long. Germline V gene sequence: CDR1 LNHDA, CDR2 SQIVND (reference sequence). The V and J ends lost 10 bases and 4 bases, in that order; junction bases with no gene match: 7. This chain's CDR3 is CATERLAGVTGELFF. In nucleotides, the CDR3 is TGTGCCACCGAGAGACTAGCGGGAGTCACCGGGGAGCTGTTTTTT.

This clonotype was seen only a few times. V and J are TRBV14 and TRBJ2-4; the D is unclear. Trimming shortened V by 2 bases and J by 0 bases, and 14 bases separated the two germline ends. The CDR3 sequence is 17 residues long. Germline CDR1 is SGHDN and CDR2 is FVKESK. The CDR3 DNA follows: TGTGCCAGCAGCCAAATGGGCATCTCCCTAGCCAAAAACATTCAGTACTTC. This encodes CASSQMGISLAKNIQYF.

The sample holds a few counts of this clonotype. This chain links TRBV11-2 with TRBJ2-3, with D possibly called TRBD1 or TRBD2 (6 bases each). The CDR3 contains 17 residues. The V end lost 0 bases, the J end lost 7 bases, and 20 bases lay between the germline ends. The germline gives CDR1 SGHAT, CDR2 FQNNGV. The CDR3 reads CASSLDRFDVGGNTQYF. As DNA, the CDR3 is TGTGCCAGCAGCTTAGATCGTTTCGACGTCGGGGGCAATACGCAGTATTTT.

V gene TRBV20-1 combines with J gene TRBJ2-1; 10 nucleotides align to TRBD2. The germline V gene encodes CDR1 DFQATT and CDR2 SNEGSKA (reference sequence). The CDR3 consists of 17 residues. J was trimmed by 3 bases and V by 1 base; bases with no gene match: 9. The CDR3 DNA is TGCAGTGCTAGAGCCGAGGGAGGACTAGCGGACTACAATGAGCAGTTCTTC. It translates to CSARAEGGLADYNEQFF.

The chain has TRBV12-3 or TRBV12-4 and TRBJ2-1; perhaps TRBD2 as D (6 bases). The CDR3 has 13 amino acids. V lost 3 bases to trimming and J lost 10 bases, with 13 bases between them. The CDR3 here is CASSFKDYIEQFF. For the CDR3, the DNA is TGTGCCAGCAGTTTCAAGGACTATATCGAGCAGTTCTTC.

This clonotype has just a few counts. This chain joins TRBV9 and TRBJ2-3, with D uncertain. The germline V gene has CDR1 SGDLS and CDR2 YYNGEE. This CDR3 spans 15 amino acids. Trimming stripped 0 bases from V and 6 bases from J, with 14 bases between. The CDR3 spells CASSVGSGSRDTQYF. Written as DNA, the CDR3 is TGTGCCAGCAGCGTAGGTTCTGGGTCCAGGGATACGCAGTATTTT. Together with reference TRBV9 and TRBJ2-3, the CDR3 gives the full variable domain: DSGVTQTPKHLITATGQRVTLRCSPRSGDLSVYWYQQSLDQGLQFLIQYYNGEERAKGNILERFSAQQFPDLHSELNLSSLELGDSALYFCASSVGSGSRDTQYFGPGTRLTVL.

This clonotype was seen a single time. The chain couples TRBV12-3 or TRBV12-4 to TRBJ2-1; TRBD2 agrees at 8 bases. The CDR3 totals 16 residues. Trimming cost V 6 bases and J 3 bases; bases outside gene matches: 10. The CDR3 region is CASSPPTAGGYNEQFF. CDR3 bases: TGTGCCAGCAGCCCCCCCACTGCGGGGGGCTACAATGAGCAGTTCTTC.

This clonotype was counted at least ten times. In DNA, the CDR3 is TGCGCCAGCAGCTGGATGACACCTAGCACAGATACGCAGTATTTT. This encodes CASSWMTPSTDTQYF. This rearrangement joins TRBV5-1 to TRBJ2-3; no clear D. This CDR3 is 15 amino acids long. CDR1 and CDR2 (germline): SGHRS, YFSETQ. The germline V and J ends were trimmed by 3 bases and 0 bases, with 11 bases remaining between them.

This clonotype came up a few times. V gene TRBV29-1 combines with J gene TRBJ1-4; no definite D call. The V gene's germline CDR1 is SQVTM and CDR2 ANQGSEA. The CDR3 runs to 12 residues. Trimming took off 4 bases at V and 8 bases at J, with 11 bases between the two ends. The DNA of the CDR3 is TGCAGCGTTGGAGGACTGGGCGAAAAACTGTTTTTT. This codes for CSVGGLGEKLFF.

The chain joins TRBV20-1 to TRBJ1-1, with 10 bases lining up with TRBD1. Germline CDR1 reads DFQATT; CDR2 reads SNEGSKA (reference sequence). The CDR3 runs to 14 residues. Losses at the gene ends were 3 bases for V and 4 bases for J; bases not matched to a gene: 5. The DNA for the CDR3 is TGCAGTGCTAGGTGGGGGACAGGGGCCACTGAAGCTTTCTTT. Its protein product is CSARWGTGATEAFF.

This clonotype was seen only a few times. The V gene is TRBV5-1, the J gene TRBJ2-1; no clear D gene. The length of the CDR3 is 15 residues. Trimming took 4 bases from V and 2 from J, leaving 13 bases between them. Germline V gives CDR1 SGHRS, CDR2 YFSETQ. DNA for the CDR3: TGCGCCAGCAGCCCAGAAGGACGGACCTACAATGAGCAGTTCTTC. This encodes CASSPEGRTYNEQFF.

The rearrangement links TRBV11-2 to TRBJ2-5; D is possibly TRBD1 (5 bases). The CDR3 extends over 15 amino acids. The germline V and J ends were trimmed by 2 bases and 2 bases, with 12 bases remaining between them. The germline V gene has CDR1 SGHAT and CDR2 FQNNGV. CDR3 DNA sequence: TGTGCCAGCAGCTTAACGCTAGACAGACAAGAGACCCAGTACTTC. Residues: CASSLTLDRQETQYF.

This clonotype has only a few counts. V and J are TRBV12-3 or TRBV12-4 and TRBJ1-1; the match to TRBD1 covers 7 bases. CDR3 size: 12 residues. The J segment lost 10 bases and the V segment lost 7 bases, leaving 9 bases of the junction unmatched. CDR3 in DNA: TGTGCCAGCACCACCTGGCCAGGGGGAGCTTTCTTT. It translates to CASTTWPGGAFF.

The chain employs TRBV4-2 and TRBJ1-6; maybe TRBD1 (5 bases). CDR3 size: 16 residues. Between the trimmed V and J ends, which lost 4 bases and 6 bases, there was a span of 16 bases. Germline values: CDR1 LGHNA, CDR2 YNFKEQ. CDR3 DNA sequence: TGTGCCAGCAGCCGACCCAGGGCGACGGGTAATTCACCCCTCCACTTT. It translates to CASSRPRATGNSPLHF.

There are a few counts of this clonotype. V usage is TRBV5-1 and J usage is TRBJ2-7; D is unclear. Trimming left V 3 bases short and J 0 bases short, with 10 bases between. This CDR3 spans 14 amino acids. Germline V gives CDR1 SGHRS, CDR2 YFSETQ. CDR3 sequence: CASSWGTDSYEQYF. The CDR3 DNA sequence: TGCGCCAGCAGCTGGGGTACTGACTCCTACGAGCAGTACTTC.

This clonotype was picked up a small number of times. The V gene is TRBV5-6, the J gene TRBJ1-2, with unresolved D. Germline V lookup: CDR1 SGHDT, CDR2 YYEEEE. Trimming cost V 3 bases and J 4 bases, with 13 bases left between them. This CDR3 spans 14 amino acids. The CDR3 coding sequence is TGTGCCAGCAGCTCCCGGACGTCCTTCTATGGCTACACCTTC. Its translation: CASSSRTSFYGYTF.

V usage is TRBV7-6 and J usage is TRBJ2-1; TRBD1 agrees at 10 bases. Germline assignment: CDR1 SGHVS and CDR2 FNYEAQ. J was trimmed by 8 bases and V by 3 bases; bases with no gene match: 7. The CDR3 contains 15 residues. Here the CDR3 reads CASSLGQGRIDEQFF. The CDR3 DNA is TGTGCCAGCAGCTTGGGACAGGGGAGGATAGATGAGCAGTTCTTC.

A few counts support this clonotype. V is TRBV5-5 and J is TRBJ2-7, with 15 nucleotides matching TRBD2. The CDR3 contains 17 residues. The V and J ends lost 0 bases and 5 bases, in that order; junction bases with no gene match: 6. From germline, CDR1 is SGHKS and CDR2 YYEKEE (reference sequence). The CDR3 DNA sequence: TGTGCCAGCAGCTTGGGGGTAGGGACTAGCGGGAGGAACGAGCAGTACTTC. Encoded protein: CASSLGVGTSGRNEQYF. Full variable domain (remainder filled in from reference TRBV5-5 and TRBJ2-7): DAGVTQSPTHLIKTRGQQVTLRCSPISGHKSVSWYQQVLGQGPQFIFQYYEKEERGRGNFPDRFSARQFPNYSSELNVNALLLGDSALYLCASSLGVGTSGRNEQYFGPGTRLTVT.

The chain carries TRBV5-1 and TRBJ2-7, with TRBD2 as a possible D gene (5 bases). V was clipped by 5 bases and J by 3 bases, with 9 bases between them. This CDR3 region has 12 residues. Looked up from germline, CDR1 is SGHRS and CDR2 is YFSETQ. The CDR3: CASRRGNYEQYF. The CDR3 coding sequence is TGCGCCAGCAGGCGAGGGAACTACGAGCAGTACTTC.

The sample holds many counts of this clonotype. The V gene is TRBV6-2 or TRBV6-3, the J gene TRBJ2-7; D remains ambiguous. This CDR3 contains 14 residues. The V and J ends lost 0 bases and 0 bases respectively, with 6 bases between them. Germline CDR1 is MNHEY and CDR2 is SVGEGT. CDR3 DNA: TGTGCCAGCAGTTACTCGACCAGCTCCTACGAGCAGTACTTC. This translates into CASSYSTSSYEQYF.

J is TRBJ2-7 and V is TRBV7-6; D remains ambiguous. Trimming removed 1 base from V and 5 bases from J, with 12 bases in between. Germline loops: CDR1 SGHVS, CDR2 FNYEAQ. CDR3 length: 14 amino acids. The CDR3 reads CASSLEAERDEQYF. DNA of the CDR3: TGTGCCAGCAGCTTAGAGGCAGAAAGGGACGAGCAGTACTTC.

This chain links TRBV30 with TRBJ2-7; D is undetermined. The CDR3 sequence is 16 residues long. The V gene's germline CDR1 is GTSNPN and CDR2 SVGIG (reference sequence). V lost 3 bases and J lost 0, with 18 bases in between. CDR3 DNA: TGTGCCTGGAGGAAAAAAGGATCCTCAAGCTCCTACGAGCAGTACTTC. Its protein is CAWRKKGSSSSYEQYF.

This chain joins TRBV4-1 and TRBJ2-3, with 11 bases matching TRBD1. CDR3 length equals 16 residues. The J segment lost 6 bases and the V segment lost 3 bases, leaving 8 bases of the junction unmatched. The germline CDR1 and CDR2 sequences are MGHRA and YSYEKL. The CDR3 reads CASSHWTGGSSDTQYF. CDR3 coding DNA: TGCGCCAGCAGCCATTGGACAGGGGGCAGTTCTGATACGCAGTATTTT.

This clonotype was seen more than once but under ten times. This chain links TRBV19 with TRBJ2-6; no reliable D call. This CDR3 is 17 amino acids long. The V gene's germline CDR1 is LNHDA and CDR2 SQIVND (reference sequence). V was trimmed by 7 bases and J by 0 bases, leaving 16 bases between them. This chain's CDR3 is CASTLVSYSSGANVLTF. In nucleotides, the CDR3 is TGTGCCAGTACCCTCGTCAGCTACAGCTCTGGGGCCAACGTCCTGACTTTC.